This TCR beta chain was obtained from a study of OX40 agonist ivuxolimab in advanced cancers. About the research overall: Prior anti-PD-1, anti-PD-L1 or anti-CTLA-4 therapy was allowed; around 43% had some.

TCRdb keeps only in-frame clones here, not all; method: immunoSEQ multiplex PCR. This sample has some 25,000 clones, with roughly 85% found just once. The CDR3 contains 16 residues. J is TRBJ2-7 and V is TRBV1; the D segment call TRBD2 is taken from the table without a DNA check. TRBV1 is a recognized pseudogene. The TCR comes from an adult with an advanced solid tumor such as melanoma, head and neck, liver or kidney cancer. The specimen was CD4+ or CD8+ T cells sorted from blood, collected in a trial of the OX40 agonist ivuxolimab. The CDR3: CTSSQDLRADPDEQYF. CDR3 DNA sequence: TGCACCAGCAGCCAAGATCTGCGGGCCGACCCGGACGAGCAGTACTTC.